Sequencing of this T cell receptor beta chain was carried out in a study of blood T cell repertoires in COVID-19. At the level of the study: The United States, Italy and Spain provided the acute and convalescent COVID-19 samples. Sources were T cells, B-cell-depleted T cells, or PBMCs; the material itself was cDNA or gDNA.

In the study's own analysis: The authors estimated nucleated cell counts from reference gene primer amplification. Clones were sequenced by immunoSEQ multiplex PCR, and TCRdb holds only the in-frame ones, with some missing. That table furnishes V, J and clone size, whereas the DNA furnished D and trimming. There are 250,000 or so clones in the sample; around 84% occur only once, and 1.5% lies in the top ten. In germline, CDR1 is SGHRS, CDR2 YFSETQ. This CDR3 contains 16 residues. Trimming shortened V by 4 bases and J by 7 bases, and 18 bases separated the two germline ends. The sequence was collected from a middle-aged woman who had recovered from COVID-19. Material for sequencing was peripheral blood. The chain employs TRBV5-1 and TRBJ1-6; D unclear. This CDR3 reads CASSQFSSGGNSPLHF. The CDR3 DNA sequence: TGCGCCAGCAGCCAATTCTCAAGCGGTGGGAATTCACCCCTCCACTTT.